The source of this T cell receptor beta chain is a study of STAT3 mutations in large granular lymphocyte leukemia. The wider study: More than half of T-LGLL patients received immunosuppressive therapy. The study, taken as a whole, reports: At least one immunodominant TCR beta clonotype appeared in every T-cell large granular lymphocyte leukemia patient. All newly emerging clones after therapy were STAT3 wild type.

The data were produced by immunoSEQ multiplex PCR, yet TCRdb's version contains in-frame clones alone and is incomplete. The data show fewer than 8,000 clones, with roughly 70% seen just once and about 25% held by the top ten. This CDR3 is 14 amino acids long. Deletions cut 1 base from V and 11 bases from J, with 17 bases between. CDR1 is MGHDK and CDR2 is SYGVNS in the germline V gene. This clone appeared a few times. Its specificity is not known. The receptor was derived from a woman in her 40s with T-cell large granular lymphocyte leukemia. Some clones in this sample may be carry-over from other donors' samples. Material: peripheral blood mononuclear cells. The genes are TRBV25-1 and TRBJ1-2; D remains unclear. The CDR3 region is CASSELPEGSLYTF. The CDR3 DNA reads as TGTGCCAGCAGTGAATTACCTGAGGGCAGTTTGTACACCTTC.